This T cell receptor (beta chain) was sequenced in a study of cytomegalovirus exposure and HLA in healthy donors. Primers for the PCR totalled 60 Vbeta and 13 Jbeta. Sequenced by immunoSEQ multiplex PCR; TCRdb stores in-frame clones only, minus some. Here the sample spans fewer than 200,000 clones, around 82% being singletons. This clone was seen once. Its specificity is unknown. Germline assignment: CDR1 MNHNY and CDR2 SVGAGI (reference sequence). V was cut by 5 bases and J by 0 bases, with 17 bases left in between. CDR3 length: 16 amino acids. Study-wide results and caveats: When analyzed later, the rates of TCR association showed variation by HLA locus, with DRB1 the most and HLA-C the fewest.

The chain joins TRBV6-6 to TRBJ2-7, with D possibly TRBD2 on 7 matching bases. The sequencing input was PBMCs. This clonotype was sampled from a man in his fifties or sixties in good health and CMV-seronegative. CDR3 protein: CASSTPGGASSYEQYF. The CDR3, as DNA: TGTGCCAGCAGTACCCCTGGGGGGGCTTCCTCCTACGAGCAGTACTTC.